One and the same sample provided the 18 T cell receptor beta chains below, sequenced in a study of early T cells in non-severe SARS-CoV-2 infection. TCRdb reanalysed the 5' RACE reads using MiXCR and keeps one entry per CDR3 protein. The repertoire consists of about 63,000 distinct CDR3 sequences, with around 13% occurring once and the leading ten covering around 4.7%. The specimen was whole blood. All receptors derive from an adult who was a healthcare worker with PCR-confirmed SARS-CoV-2 infection or an uninfected control (not recorded which).

The chain is built from TRBV4-1 and TRBJ2-3; possible D gene TRBD1, 5 bases. Germline CDR1 reads MGHRA; CDR2 reads YSYEKL. This CDR3 contains 16 residues. V was pared by 0 bases and J by 5 bases, with 15 bases between. CDR3 sequence: CASSQDSTVRVDTQYF. The CDR3 DNA reads TGCGCCAGCAGCCAAGATTCGACAGTTAGGGTAGATACGCAGTATTTT.

With respect to this clonotype: At one end, the junction sequence differs from germline, possibly due to a read error. V is TRBV6-2 or TRBV6-3 and J is TRBJ2-3, with D perhaps matching TRBD2 (5 bases). This CDR3 has 14 amino acids. Germline CDR1 reads MNHEY; CDR2 reads SVGEGT. The DNA for the CDR3 is TGTGCCTGCAGGTTACTAGAGAACACAGATACGCAGTATTTT. Translated: CACRLLENTDTQYF.

Ten or more counts support this clonotype. V usage is TRBV15 and J usage is TRBJ2-5; a weak D match, TRBD1 (5 bases). CDR3 size: 15 residues. The ends were cut back, 0 bases at V and 0 bases at J, with 8 bases in the middle. CDR1 and CDR2 from the germline V gene are LNHNV and YYDKDF (reference sequence). CDR3 protein: CATSRDLQDQETQYF. The CDR3 DNA follows: TGTGCCACCAGCAGAGATTTACAGGACCAAGAGACCCAGTACTTC.

This clonotype was seen more than once but under ten times. This chain links TRBV20-1 with TRBJ1-5; 7 bases are a match to TRBD1. The V gene's germline CDR1 is DFQATT and CDR2 SNEGSKA (reference sequence). V was clipped by 2 bases and J by 3 bases; unmatched bases: 7. The CDR3 runs 15 residues. CDR3: CSARRPGQNNQPQHF. The CDR3 DNA reads TGCAGTGCTAGAAGACCGGGACAGAACAATCAGCCCCAGCATTTT.

DNA of the CDR3: TGCGCCAGCAGCTTGGAGACAGGGGTTACTGAAGCTTTCTTT. Translating it yields CASSLETGVTEAFF. The rearrangement joins TRBV5-1 to TRBJ1-1; 8 bases line up with TRBD1. The germline CDR1 and CDR2 sequences are SGHRS and YFSETQ. V lost 0 bases to trimming and J lost 5 bases; unmatched junction nucleotides: 3. CDR3 length: 14 residues.

This clonotype is judged medium-sized (0.01 to 0.1%). The chain recombines TRBV4-1 with TRBJ2-7; perhaps TRBD2 as D (5 bases). V was shortened by 1 base and J by 4 bases, with 11 bases between the two germline ends. The CDR3 is 14 amino acids. Germline CDR1 reads MGHRA; CDR2 reads YSYEKL. CDR3 residues: CASSQVGLAYEQYF. CDR3 DNA sequence: TGCGCCAGCAGCCAAGTTGGGCTAGCTTACGAGCAGTACTTC.

At least ten counts were recorded for this clonotype. The V gene is TRBV11-3, the J gene TRBJ1-1, with D perhaps matching TRBD1 (5 bases). Germline CDR1 SGHNT, CDR2 YENEEA. The CDR3 is 15 amino acids. The ends were cut back, 1 base at V and 0 bases at J, with 9 bases in the middle. CDR3: CASSLGGGMNTEAFF. CDR3 coding DNA: TGTGCCAGCAGCTTAGGTGGGGGAATGAACACTGAAGCTTTCTTT.

This clonotype was counted ten times or more. The rearrangement links TRBV7-8 to TRBJ2-7, with D unclear. Trimming removed 5 bases at V and 6 bases at J, with 11 bases between. Germline CDR1 SGHVS, CDR2 FQNEAQ. The CDR3 contains 12 residues. The CDR3 nucleotides are TGTGCCAGCAGCCACGTCCGCGGCGAGCAGTACTTC. Its translation is CASSHVRGEQYF.

The J gene is TRBJ2-1, the V gene TRBV7-9; 8 bases map to TRBD1. The CDR3 is made up of 16 amino acids. Germline V CDR1 and CDR2: SEHNR, FQNEAQ (reference sequence). The ends lost 1 base at V and 8 bases at J; junction bases unmatched: 10. CDR3 DNA sequence: TGTGCCAGCAGCTTAGGTGTGACAGGGGTCTGGTATGAGCAGTTCTTC. This translates into CASSLGVTGVWYEQFF.

This clonotype was counted many times. The J gene is TRBJ2-1, the V gene TRBV7-6, with D uncertain. The CDR3 totals 11 residues. V shed 4 bases and J shed 5 bases, with 3 bases lying between them. Germline CDR1 SGHVS, CDR2 FNYEAQ. The CDR3 spells CASSYNNEQFF. CDR3 nucleotides: TGTGCCAGCAGCTACAACAATGAGCAGTTCTTC.

V usage is TRBV29-1 and J usage is TRBJ2-7; 8 bases match TRBD1. Germline assignment: CDR1 SQVTM and CDR2 ANQGSEA. J lost 2 bases, V lost 5 bases, and 5 bases had no gene match. CDR3 size: 13 residues. The CDR3 is CSVRTGSTYEQYF. DNA of the CDR3: TGCAGCGTTAGGACAGGGAGTACCTACGAGCAGTACTTC.

This clonotype was seen repeatedly, ten times or more. This sequence joins TRBV19 and TRBJ2-3, with a tentative D call TRBD2 (6 bases). The length of the CDR3 is 16 residues. Germline-derived CDR1 and CDR2 are LNHDA and SQIVND (reference sequence). Trimming took off 9 bases at V and 2 bases at J, with 21 bases between the two ends. The CDR3 protein is CASSNSPGLLTDTQYF. CDR3 nucleotide sequence: TGTGCCAGCTCAAACTCCCCGGGACTCCTCACAGATACGCAGTATTTT. The whole variable domain, remainder taken from reference TRBV19 and TRBJ2-3, is DGGITQSPKYLFRKEGQNVTLSCEQNLNHDAMYWYRQDPGQGLRLIYYSQIVNDFQKGDIAEGYSVSREKKESFPLTVTSAQKNPTAFYLCASSNSPGLLTDTQYFGPGTRLTVL.

This clonotype was picked up many times. The CDR3 coding sequence is TGTGCCAGCAGTGATCCGAGTACGACCCAGTACTTC. It yields the protein CASSDPSTTQYF. The chain links TRBV2 to TRBJ2-5; D gene ambiguous. Per the germline V gene, CDR1 is SNHLY and CDR2 is FYNNEI. The CDR3 is made up of 12 amino acids. Trimming took off 3 bases at V and 7 bases at J, with 9 bases between the two ends.

The chain joins TRBV7-9 to TRBJ2-7; D is perhaps TRBD2 (5 bases). The CDR3 covers 12 residues. The ends were cut back, 6 bases at V and 4 bases at J, with 10 bases in the middle. Germline CDR1 is SEHNR and CDR2 is FQNEAQ (reference sequence). In DNA, the CDR3 is TGTGCCAGCAGTTCGAGAGGGTACGAGCAGTACTTC. Amino acid sequence: CASSSRGYEQYF.

This clonotype was picked up many times. The chain uses TRBV7-9 and TRBJ1-1; maybe TRBD1 (6 bases). V lost 2 bases and J lost 4, with 11 bases in between. In germline, CDR1 is SEHNR, CDR2 FQNEAQ (reference sequence). The CDR3 is 14 amino acids. The CDR3 bases are TGTGCCAGCAGCTTACGACAAGGGGGCACTGAAGCTTTCTTT. Amino acids: CASSLRQGGTEAFF.

This clonotype was seen more than once but under ten times. The rearrangement uses TRBV27 and TRBJ1-1; 9 bases align to TRBD1. The CDR3 length is 14 residues. Trimming at V came to 5 bases and at J to 3 bases, leaving 4 bases not matched to a gene. The V gene's germline CDR1 is MNHEY and CDR2 SMNVEV (reference sequence). The CDR3 bases are TGTGCCAGCAGTCCGGGACAGGGTTACACTGAAGCTTTCTTT. Protein sequence: CASSPGQGYTEAFF.

The V and J genes are TRBV27 and TRBJ1-6, with D perhaps TRBD1 (6 bases). V dropped 0 bases and J dropped 9 bases, with 12 bases sitting between them. Germline CDR1 MNHEY, CDR2 SMNVEV (reference sequence). The CDR3 is 15 residues long. The CDR3, as DNA: TGTGCCAGCAGTTTATCCCCAGGGGCGGTTTCACCCCTCCACTTT. Residues: CASSLSPGAVSPLHF.

The V call is TRBV2, the J call TRBJ2-7; weak D call: TRBD2 (5 bases). The length of the CDR3 is 13 residues. The germline gives CDR1 SNHLY, CDR2 FYNNEI. With 8 bases removed from V and 1 base from J, the gap between germline ends came to 12 bases. CDR3 DNA sequence: TGTGCCAGCTACAAGAGGGAGTCCTACGAGCAGTACTTC. It translates to CASYKRESYEQYF.